This TCR beta chain was found in a study of control samples from healthy donors and cancer patients. The length of the CDR3 is 15 residues. Trimming removed 0 bases from V and 4 bases from J, with 12 bases in between. Per the germline V gene, CDR1 is SGHTA and CDR2 is FQGNSA. Produced via immunoSEQ multiplex PCR; TCRdb's table is partial and in-frame only. Here the sample spans 100,000 to 150,000 clones, more than 75% being singletons. This receptor was obtained from a man between 60 and 70 years old in good health. Source material: blood. The chain has TRBV7-2 and TRBJ1-1; D is ambiguous. The CDR3 loop is CASSLASARTTEAFF. Here the CDR3 DNA reads TGTGCCAGCAGCTTAGCGTCGGCAAGGACCACTGAAGCTTTCTTT.